A single T cell receptor beta chain is shown here with its context. The data belong to a study of T-cell memory formation after mild COVID-19. Germline CDR1 and CDR2: SGHRS and YFSETQ. This CDR3 region has 14 residues. A single record per CDR3 protein comes from TCRdb applying MiXCR to the 5' RACE reads. The sample lists around 7,000 distinct CDR3 sequences, approximately 31% seen once, with 55% in the top ten. Material for sequencing was PBMCs or a T cell subset sorted from them (not recorded which). The sequence was obtained from an adult woman who had mild COVID-19 (a few samples of this study predate the infection). Cell type and time point are not known. The V gene is TRBV5-1, the J gene TRBJ2-1, with a weak D call TRBD1 (5 bases). The J call may be mistaken, given a closer DNA end match to TRBJ2-5. CDR3 protein: CASSPTSGYETQYF. Here the CDR3 DNA reads TGCGCCAGCAGCCCCACCTCAGGGTATGAGACCCAGTACTTC.